These 21 T cell receptor beta chains came from one sample sequenced in a study of PD-L1 blockade in urothelial cancer. TCRdb's table, derived via immunoSEQ multiplex PCR, lists solely in-frame clones and lacks some. The sample has tens of thousands of clones; approximately 84% are singletons. The sample here was PBMCs, taken around atezolizumab (anti-PD-L1) treatment. These receptors all stem from a man aged 55-75 years with urothelial cancer.

This clone occurred a few times. The chain carries TRBV6-5 and TRBJ2-7; D perhaps matches TRBD1 (6 bases). Germline lookup yields CDR1 MNHEY and CDR2 SVGAGI. V gave up 7 bases and J gave up 2 bases, with 15 bases separating them. CDR3 length: 14 residues. The CDR3 loop is CASTPDRFPYEQYF. The CDR3 nucleotides are TGTGCCAGCACCCCTGACAGGTTCCCCTACGAGCAGTACTTC.

CDR3 nucleotide sequence: TGCAGTGCTCAGGGCTACTTGGAGCAGTACTTC. Its translation: CSAQGYLEQYF. The rearrangement joins TRBV20-1 to TRBJ2-7; D perhaps matches TRBD1 (5 bases). Germline loops: CDR1 DFQATT, CDR2 SNEGSKA (reference sequence). The CDR3 length is 11 residues. Between the trimmed V and J ends, which lost 5 bases and 7 bases, there was a span of 12 bases.

The gene calls are TRBV4-1 and TRBJ1-4, with a possible D match to TRBD1 (5 bases). The CDR3 consists of 14 residues. With 2 bases removed from V and 7 bases from J, the gap between germline ends came to 11 bases. Germline loops: CDR1 MGHRA, CDR2 YSYEKL. CDR3 in amino acids: CASSQLGGGEKLFF. Written as DNA, the CDR3 is TGCGCCAGCAGCCAATTGGGGGGAGGTGAAAAACTGTTTTTT.

The chain recombines TRBV4-1 with TRBJ1-1; D is ambiguous. Per the germline V gene, CDR1 is MGHRA and CDR2 is YSYEKL. There are 13 residues in the CDR3. Trimming took off 3 bases at V and 1 base at J, with 6 bases between the two ends. The CDR3 region is CASSHPGNTEAFF. CDR3 coding DNA: TGCGCCAGCAGCCATCCAGGGAACACTGAAGCTTTCTTT.

The genes are TRBV5-1 and TRBJ2-3; tentatively, D is TRBD2 (5 bases). Germline V gives CDR1 SGHRS, CDR2 YFSETQ. The CDR3 extends over 13 amino acids. Trimming pared 2 bases from V and 4 bases from J, leaving 8 bases between. Here the CDR3 DNA reads TGCGCCAGCAGCTTCCGAGCGGCAGATACGCAGTATTTT. This sequence encodes CASSFRAADTQYF.

The chain employs TRBV7-3 and TRBJ2-5; possibly TRBD2 for D (5 bases). CDR1 is SGHTA, CDR2 FQGTGA, per germline. The CDR3 covers 13 residues. V gave up 5 bases and J gave up 1 base, with 8 bases separating them. The CDR3 bases are TGTGCCAGCAGCCCGGGATTCCAAGAGACCCAGTACTTC. Translation gives CASSPGFQETQYF.

The rearrangement uses TRBV6-6 and TRBJ1-5; 7 nucleotides match TRBD1. V gave up 2 bases and J gave up 5 bases; unmatched junction bases: 9. Per the germline V gene, CDR1 is MNHNY and CDR2 is SVGAGI (reference sequence). The CDR3 contains 16 residues. CDR3 residues: CASSYQGNRGDQPQHF. DNA for the CDR3: TGTGCCAGCAGTTACCAGGGAAACAGGGGAGATCAGCCCCAGCATTTT.

This clone has just one count. The chain joins TRBV29-1 to TRBJ2-3; D gene uncertain. With 5 bases removed from V and 2 bases from J, the gap between germline ends came to 11 bases. Germline CDR1 and CDR2: SQVTM and ANQGSEA. CDR3 length: 13 residues. The CDR3 loop reads CSVFRLVTDTQYF. CDR3 sequence (DNA): TGCAGCGTTTTCCGGCTAGTCACAGATACGCAGTATTTT.

CDR3 sequence reads: CASSYSPSGEPYEQYF. The CDR3 nucleotides are TGTGCCAGCAGTTACTCTCCTAGCGGGGAGCCCTACGAGCAGTACTTC. This rearrangement joins TRBV6-5 to TRBJ2-7; the match to TRBD2 covers 9 bases. V shed 0 bases, J shed 2 bases, and the junction held 5 bases outside the gene matches. From germline, CDR1 is MNHEY and CDR2 SVGAGI. This CDR3 contains 16 residues.

The V and J genes are TRBV18 and TRBJ1-3; tentative D call: TRBD1 (5 bases). The germline V gene has CDR1 KGHSH and CDR2 LQKENI. This CDR3 is 18 amino acids long. Deletions cut 3 bases from V and 0 bases from J, with 18 bases between. The chain's CDR3 is CASSPRGPGGNSGNTIYF. The CDR3 DNA reads as TGTGCCAGCTCACCTAGGGGACCTGGAGGGAACTCTGGAAACACCATATATTTT.

The CDR3 protein is CASSPREDTQYF. CDR3 nucleotide sequence: TGTGCCAGCTCACCAAGAGAAGATACGCAGTATTTT. The chain is built from TRBV18 and TRBJ2-3; D uncertain. The CDR3 has 12 residues. Germline-derived CDR1 and CDR2 are KGHSH and LQKENI. V lost 2 bases to trimming and J lost 5 bases, with 5 bases between them.

In its sample, this clone was seen once. The sample holds other DNA sequences that translate to the same CDR3. The chain joins TRBV19 to TRBJ1-1, with 7 bases lining up with TRBD1. Germline V gene sequence: CDR1 LNHDA, CDR2 SQIVND (reference sequence). The CDR3 length is 13 residues. V was clipped by 5 bases and J by 4 bases; unmatched bases: 4. The CDR3 DNA follows: TGTGCCAGTAGTTCCCAGGGGGGCACTGAAGCTTTCTTT. Protein product: CASSSQGGTEAFF. Using reference TRBV19 and TRBJ1-1 for the parts outside the CDR3, the full variable domain is DGGITQSPKYLFRKEGQNVTLSCEQNLNHDAMYWYRQDPGQGLRLIYYSQIVNDFQKGDIAEGYSVSREKKESFPLTVTSAQKNPTAFYLCASSSQGGTEAFFGQGTRLTVV.

The CDR3 region is CASSSGTSGSSEQYF. The CDR3, as DNA: TGTGCCAGCAGCTCTGGGACTAGCGGGAGTTCCGAGCAGTACTTC. V and J are TRBV11-2 and TRBJ2-7; TRBD2 aligns across 14 bases. CDR1 is SGHAT, CDR2 FQNNGV, per germline. V dropped 4 bases and J dropped 6; count of bases not matched to a gene: 5. This CDR3 has 15 residues.

The chain has TRBV19 and TRBJ2-5; perhaps TRBD2 as D (5 bases). This CDR3 is built from 14 residues. Germline V gives CDR1 LNHDA, CDR2 SQIVND (reference sequence). The ends were cut back, 1 base at V and 4 bases at J, with 10 bases in the middle. CDR3 protein: CASSIAPSTETQYF. The CDR3 DNA follows: TGTGCCAGTAGTATAGCCCCTAGCACAGAGACCCAGTACTTC.

The chain employs TRBV5-1 and TRBJ1-5; the D is unclear. From germline, CDR1 is SGHRS and CDR2 YFSETQ. This CDR3 comprises 15 residues. V lost 3 bases, J lost 1 base, and 11 bases lay in between. CDR3 sequence: CASSSEGRSNQPQHF. The CDR3 DNA reads TGCGCCAGCAGCTCAGAGGGTCGGAGCAATCAGCCCCAGCATTTT. Full variable domain (remainder filled in from reference TRBV5-1 and TRBJ1-5): KAGVTQTPRYLIKTRGQQVTLSCSPISGHRSVSWYQQTPGQGLQFLFEYFSETQRNKGNFPGRFSGRQFSNSRSEMNVSTLELGDSALYLCASSSEGRSNQPQHFGDGTRLSIL.

By sample share, this clone is medium-sized. The chain is built from TRBV29-1 and TRBJ2-4; TRBD1 matches at 11 bases. CDR1 SQVTM and CDR2 ANQGSEA come from the germline V gene. This CDR3 is built from 17 residues. After removal of 4 bases from V and 1 base from J, the junction contained 9 bases not matched to a gene. The CDR3 nucleotides are TGCAGCGTTGTGGGACAGGGGGGGGACAGGGCCAAAAACATTCAGTACTTC. Residues: CSVVGQGGDRAKNIQYF.

The rearrangement joins TRBV7-2 to TRBJ1-5, with TRBD1 identical over 8 bases. Germline CDR1 and CDR2: SGHTA and FQGNSA. V lost 5 bases to trimming and J lost 8 bases; unmatched junction nucleotides: 11. The CDR3 sequence is 15 residues long. The CDR3 coding sequence is TGTGCCAGCAGCCCGGACAGGGTGAGAGGGAAGCCCCAGCATTTT. It encodes CASSPDRVRGKPQHF.

The genes are TRBV10-3 and TRBJ2-2; 9 bases align to TRBD1. There are 16 residues in the CDR3. CDR1 and CDR2 (germline): ENHRY, SYGVKD. The V and J ends lost 7 bases and 1 base, in that order; junction bases with no gene match: 7. The CDR3 protein is CAITRNRGRNTGELFF. The CDR3 nucleotides read TGTGCCATCACGAGGAACAGGGGGCGGAACACCGGGGAGCTGTTTTTT.

The genes are TRBV6-5 and TRBJ2-7; 8 positions match TRBD1. The germline V gene has CDR1 MNHEY and CDR2 SVGAGI. The length of the CDR3 is 13 residues. V shed 5 bases and J 3 bases; nucleotides not matched to a gene: 3. This chain's CDR3 is CASSPDRDYEQYF. As DNA, the CDR3 is TGTGCCAGCAGTCCGGACAGGGACTACGAGCAGTACTTC.

The chain carries TRBV11-3 and TRBJ2-5, with 9 bases matching TRBD1. This CDR3 region has 14 residues. The germline V gene has CDR1 SGHNT and CDR2 YENEEA. Trimming cost V 3 bases and J 4 bases; bases outside gene matches: 3. This CDR3 is CASSFGTGLETQYF. DNA for the CDR3: TGTGCCAGCAGCTTCGGGACAGGGCTAGAGACCCAGTACTTC. Full variable domain (rest looked up from reference TRBV11-3 and TRBJ2-5): EAGVVQSPRYKIIEKKQPVAFWCNPISGHNTLYWYLQNLGQGPELLIRYENEEAVDDSQLPKDRFSAERLKGVDSTLKIQPAELGDSAVYLCASSFGTGLETQYFGPGTRLLVL.

The rearrangement links TRBV7-2 to TRBJ1-1; tentative D call: TRBD1 (5 bases). The CDR3 contains 13 residues. CDR1 and CDR2 (germline): SGHTA, FQGNSA. Trimming left V 6 bases short and J 3 bases short, with 11 bases between. The CDR3 DNA reads TGTGCCAGCAGTACACAGGTATACACTGAAGCTTTCTTT. Amino acids: CASSTQVYTEAFF.